These 31 T cell receptor beta chains originate from one sample sequenced in a study of technical replicates of blood from a handful of donors (dated by TCRdb to the late 2010s). Receptor libraries were prepared by the immunoSEQ multiplex PCR assay. The clones in this table, taken by TCRdb from immuneACCESS, are in-frame only. Not every clone is retained; where verified, under half of the shortfall comes from an unresolved V gene, and the cause of the rest is unknown. Present in this sample are 55,000 to 85,000 clones, around 97% of which were seen just once. The ten largest clones take up over 0.2% of the sample. Material: T cells isolated from PBMCs. Receptor source: a human donor in good health.

The chain couples TRBV6-1 to TRBJ1-2; no firm D call. This CDR3 has 13 residues. Germline V gene sequence: CDR1 MNHNS, CDR2 SASEGT. Trimming left V 6 bases short and J 4 bases short, with 12 bases between. This CDR3 reads CASRPVGSYGYTF. Written as DNA, the CDR3 is TGTGCCAGCAGACCAGTGGGCAGCTATGGCTACACCTTC.

The CDR3 DNA reads as TGTGCCAGCAGTGCCCCAGGGGCAGGGCTGGCTGAAGCTTTCTTT. Protein sequence: CASSAPGAGLAEAFF. The V and J genes are TRBV27 and TRBJ1-1; TRBD1 is a possible D gene (6 bases). V shed 5 bases and J shed 6 bases, with 19 bases lying between them. Per the germline V gene, CDR1 is MNHEY and CDR2 is SMNVEV (reference sequence). CDR3 length equals 15 residues.

A remark on this clone: Germline is not matched at one junction end, which may reflect a read error. This chain joins TRBV7-9 and TRBJ1-2; 7 bases are shared with TRBD1. Germline CDR1 is SEHNR and CDR2 is FQNEAQ (reference sequence). This CDR3 comprises 12 residues. CDR3 DNA sequence: TGTGCCAGCAGCTCGGGACAGTTGACTCTTCTCTTC. This translates into CASSSGQLTLLF. The full variable domain, completed using reference TRBV7-9 and TRBJ1-2, is DTGVSQNPRHKITKRGQNVTFRCDPISEHNRLYWYRQTLGQGPEFLTYFQNEAQLEKSRLLSDRFSAERPKGSFSTLEIQRTEQGDSAMYLCASSSGQLTLLFGSGTRLTVV.

In DNA, the CDR3 is TGTGCCAGCAGCTTTCGGTCTAGCGGGGCAGATACGCAGTATTTT. Translated, it gives CASSFRSSGADTQYF. The rearrangement uses TRBV7-8 and TRBJ2-3; TRBD2 matches 9 bases. The CDR3 extends over 15 amino acids. V was clipped by 3 bases and J by 4 bases; unmatched bases: 5. Germline V gene data show CDR1 as SGHVS and CDR2 as FQNEAQ.

The J gene is TRBJ1-5, the V gene TRBV18; possibly TRBD1 for D (6 bases). The germline gives CDR1 KGHSH, CDR2 LQKENI. CDR3 length: 13 amino acids. The V end was cut by 9 bases, the J end by 0 bases, with 9 bases between. In nucleotides, the CDR3 is TGTGCCAGTAACAGGGATAGCAATCAGCCCCAGCATTTT. This encodes CASNRDSNQPQHF.

J is TRBJ2-7 and V is TRBV27; D might be TRBD2 (6 bases). V lost 4 bases, J lost 4 bases, and 29 bases lay in between. This CDR3 comprises 19 residues. The germline V gene encodes CDR1 MNHEY and CDR2 SMNVEV (reference sequence). This CDR3 reads CASSSLGVAAEPIPYEQYF. CDR3 coding DNA: TGTGCCAGCAGTTCCCTCGGGGTAGCGGCCGAACCTATCCCTTACGAGCAGTACTTC.

The rearrangement joins TRBV4-1 to TRBJ2-7; D perhaps matches TRBD2 (7 bases). Trimming stripped 4 bases from V and 3 bases from J, with 16 bases between. There are 15 residues in the CDR3. The germline V gene encodes CDR1 MGHRA and CDR2 YSYEKL. The CDR3 nucleotides are TGCGCCAGCAGCCGCACAGGGAGGGCCAGCTACGAGCAGTACTTC. This codes for CASSRTGRASYEQYF.

This clone was seen just once. The rearrangement joins TRBV5-6 to TRBJ1-6; possible D gene TRBD1, 5 bases. This CDR3 contains 15 residues. Trimming shortened V by 0 bases and J by 9 bases, and 13 bases separated the two germline ends. Germline V lookup: CDR1 SGHDT, CDR2 YYEEEE. CDR3 sequence: CASSLASGFFSPLHF. The CDR3 region has the DNA TGTGCCAGCAGCTTGGCCTCAGGGTTTTTTTCACCCCTCCACTTT.

In this sample, this clone turned up once. The chain uses TRBV7-9 and TRBJ2-7; TRBD1 is a possible D gene (6 bases). Trimming pared 1 base from V and 2 bases from J, leaving 18 bases between. CDR1 and CDR2 from the germline V gene are SEHNR and FQNEAQ (reference sequence). This CDR3 is built from 17 residues. In nucleotides, the CDR3 is TGTGCCAGCAGCTTAGGGGAGCGGACGGACAGCACCTACGAGCAGTACTTC. It translates to CASSLGERTDSTYEQYF.

The V and J genes are TRBV9 and TRBJ1-2, with 10 nucleotides matching TRBD1. CDR3 length: 14 residues. V lost 3 bases, J lost 9 bases, and 8 bases stayed unmatched. Germline assignment: CDR1 SGDLS and CDR2 YYNGEE. The CDR3 protein is CASSATGTGASYTF. The CDR3 DNA follows: TGTGCCAGCAGCGCGACCGGGACAGGGGCGAGCTACACCTTC.

CDR3 nucleotides: TGTGCCTGGAAACAGGGGCCTAGCACAGATACGCAGTATTTT. Encoded protein: CAWKQGPSTDTQYF. V is TRBV30 and J is TRBJ2-3; 7 bases align to TRBD1. This CDR3 contains 14 residues. Trimming at V came to 4 bases and at J to 0 bases, leaving 4 bases not matched to a gene. CDR1 is GTSNPN and CDR2 is SVGIG in the germline V gene (reference sequence).

V is TRBV7-9 and J is TRBJ2-7, with 14 bases aligning to TRBD2. This CDR3 spans 14 amino acids. V was pared by 11 bases and J by 6 bases, with 9 bases of the junction left unmatched. The germline gives CDR1 SEHNR, CDR2 FQNEAQ (reference sequence). The CDR3 region has the DNA TGTGCCTATAGTACGGGACTAGCGGGAGCCGAGCAGTACTTC. Translation gives CAYSTGLAGAEQYF.

V gene TRBV30 combines with J gene TRBJ2-3, with D possibly matching TRBD2 (6 bases). Germline CDR1 is GTSNPN and CDR2 is SVGIG (reference sequence). This CDR3 contains 15 residues. Trimming cost V 0 bases and J 2 bases, with 12 bases left between them. The CDR3 DNA follows: TGTGCCTGGAGTGTAAGGCGGGGTGTCACAGATACGCAGTATTTT. Its protein product is CAWSVRRGVTDTQYF.

The CDR3 bases are TGCGCCAGCAGCCAGACAGGGATGAACACTGAAGCTTTCTTT. Its protein product is CASSQTGMNTEAFF. The V gene is TRBV4-1, the J gene TRBJ1-1; TRBD1 agrees at 7 bases. V was clipped by 3 bases and J by 0 bases; unmatched bases: 1. Germline lookup yields CDR1 MGHRA and CDR2 YSYEKL. The CDR3 length is 14 residues.

The DNA of the CDR3 is TGTGCCAGTAGTATGAGGTTGAACACTGAAGCTTTCTTT. Translation: CASSMRLNTEAFF. The rearrangement uses TRBV19 and TRBJ1-1; no clear D. Trimming took off 3 bases at V and 0 bases at J, with 5 bases between the two ends. This CDR3 has 13 residues. Germline V gives CDR1 LNHDA, CDR2 SQIVND (reference sequence).

The V and J genes are TRBV9 and TRBJ1-5; 7 bases agree with TRBD1. CDR3 size: 15 residues. V gave up 3 bases and J gave up 3 bases; unmatched junction bases: 6. CDR1 and CDR2 from the germline V gene are SGDLS and YYNGEE. The CDR3 protein is CASSATGFANQPQHF. CDR3 nucleotides: TGTGCCAGCAGCGCGACAGGGTTCGCCAATCAGCCCCAGCATTTT.

The chain joins TRBV2 to TRBJ2-5, with D possibly matching TRBD1 (5 bases). Between the trimmed V and J ends, which lost 8 bases and 1 base, there was a span of 14 bases. This CDR3 spans 14 amino acids. Per germline, CDR1 SNHLY and CDR2 FYNNEI. CDR3 amino acids: CASSPRTGQETQYF. Written as DNA, the CDR3 is TGTGCCAGCTCTCCTCGAACAGGCCAAGAGACCCAGTACTTC.

V gene TRBV7-8 combines with J gene TRBJ1-1; D possibly corresponds to TRBD1 (5 bases). From germline, CDR1 is SGHVS and CDR2 FQNEAQ. The germline V and J ends were trimmed by 1 base and 0 bases, with 6 bases remaining between them. The CDR3 runs 14 residues. The CDR3 loop is CASSLGQMNTEAFF. The CDR3 DNA reads as TGTGCCAGCAGCTTAGGACAGATGAACACTGAAGCTTTCTTT.

The V call is TRBV7-3, the J call TRBJ2-1; TRBD1 aligns across 8 bases. From germline, CDR1 is SGHTA and CDR2 FQGTGA. V shed 1 base, J shed 6 bases, and the junction held 5 bases outside the gene matches. This CDR3 is 15 amino acids long. CDR3 loop: CASSLRGTGGNEQFF. The CDR3 DNA sequence: TGTGCCAGCAGCTTAAGGGGAACAGGGGGCAATGAGCAGTTCTTC.

The J gene is TRBJ1-5, the V gene TRBV7-9, with 10 nucleotides matching TRBD1. Losses at the gene ends were 5 bases for V and 9 bases for J; bases not matched to a gene: 16. This CDR3 spans 17 amino acids. CDR1 and CDR2 from the germline V gene are SEHNR and FQNEAQ (reference sequence). The DNA of the CDR3 is TGTGCCAGCAGCAATGACCAGACAGGGGGCTCCTCTGGGCCCCAGCATTTT. This translates into CASSNDQTGGSSGPQHF.

The V call is TRBV6-6, the J call TRBJ2-7, with D hard to call. V was shortened by 5 bases and J by 4 bases, with 9 bases between the two germline ends. CDR1 MNHNY and CDR2 SVGAGI come from the germline V gene (reference sequence). There are 12 residues in the CDR3. Written as DNA, the CDR3 is TGTGCCAGCAGTCCGCGGATGTACGAGCAGTACTTC. It specifies CASSPRMYEQYF.

The gene calls are TRBV14 and TRBJ1-2; D gene unclear. CDR1 SGHDN and CDR2 FVKESK come from the germline V gene. The V end lost 1 base, the J end lost 4 bases, and 10 bases lay between the germline ends. The CDR3 runs to 14 residues. CDR3 sequence reads: CASSQVSRGYGYTF. CDR3 nucleotide sequence: TGTGCCAGCAGCCAAGTCAGTCGAGGCTATGGCTACACCTTC.

The V gene is TRBV2, the J gene TRBJ2-1; 12 bases match TRBD2. CDR1 and CDR2 (germline): SNHLY, FYNNEI. The CDR3 has 13 residues. Trimming at V came to 10 bases and at J to 8 bases, leaving 6 bases not matched to a gene. CDR3 loop: CANGLAGIDEQFF. The CDR3 nucleotides read TGTGCCAATGGACTAGCGGGAATCGATGAGCAGTTCTTC. Looking up the rest from reference TRBV2 and TRBJ2-1 gives the full variable domain: EPEVTQTPSHQVTQMGQEVILRCVPISNHLYFYWYRQILGQKVEFLVSFYNNEISEKSEIFDDQFSVERPDGSNFTLKIRSTKLEDSAMYFCANGLAGIDEQFFGPGTRLTVL.

The chain has TRBV6-1 and TRBJ2-5; TRBD2 is a possible D gene (7 bases). CDR1 is MNHNS, CDR2 SASEGT, per germline. V was clipped by 3 bases and J by 4 bases, with 18 bases between them. The CDR3 sequence is 16 residues long. The CDR3 DNA reads TGTGCCAGCAGTGAGAATCTTGAGGGGGGGGGAGAGACCCAGTACTTC. Translation: CASSENLEGGGETQYF.

The chain combines TRBV27 with TRBJ2-7; 7 bases match TRBD1. Looked up from germline, CDR1 is MNHEY and CDR2 is SMNVEV (reference sequence). J was trimmed by 1 base and V by 4 bases; bases with no gene match: 4. This CDR3 spans 14 amino acids. Here the CDR3 reads CASSSPGQSYEQYF. The CDR3 DNA is TGTGCCAGCAGTTCTCCGGGACAGTCCTACGAGCAGTACTTC.

The genes are TRBV30 and TRBJ2-7; 7 bases agree with TRBD2. In germline, CDR1 is GTSNPN, CDR2 SVGIG (reference sequence). V was clipped by 4 bases and J by 3 bases; unmatched bases: 6. The CDR3 is made up of 13 amino acids. The CDR3 nucleotides read TGTGCCTGGACGGGGGGATCGAACTACGAGCAGTACTTC. It is translated as CAWTGGSNYEQYF.

The chain is built from TRBV11-3 and TRBJ1-2; 7 bases match TRBD1. The junction had 9 bases not matched to a gene; V was cut back by 5 bases and J by 3 bases. Germline CDR1 and CDR2: SGHNT and YENEEA. The CDR3 loop spans 15 amino acids. This chain's CDR3 is CASSLTGTDDYGYTF. The DNA of the CDR3 is TGTGCCAGCAGCCTAACCGGGACAGATGACTATGGCTACACCTTC.

The chain is built from TRBV19 and TRBJ2-2; TRBD1 matches 9 bases. The CDR3 spans 18 residues. Germline V gene data show CDR1 as LNHDA and CDR2 as SQIVND (reference sequence). With V trimmed by 7 bases and J by 5 bases, 17 bases remained unmatched. Here the CDR3 reads CASISQFMDRGYTGELFF. The CDR3 nucleotides read TGTGCCAGTATATCTCAATTTATGGACAGGGGATATACCGGGGAGCTGTTTTTT.

The chain employs TRBV19 and TRBJ2-7; 9 nucleotides agree with TRBD1. The CDR3 has 14 amino acids. CDR1 LNHDA and CDR2 SQIVND come from the germline V gene (reference sequence). J gave up 1 base and V 8 bases, and 6 bases lay outside the gene matches. CDR3 protein: CASGDRVRSYEQYF. The CDR3 nucleotides read TGTGCCAGTGGGGACAGGGTACGGTCCTACGAGCAGTACTTC. Drawing the rest from reference TRBV19 and TRBJ2-7, the complete variable domain is DGGITQSPKYLFRKEGQNVTLSCEQNLNHDAMYWYRQDPGQGLRLIYYSQIVNDFQKGDIAEGYSVSREKKESFPLTVTSAQKNPTAFYLCASGDRVRSYEQYFGPGTRLTVT.

This chain connects TRBV7-9 to TRBJ1-5; D remains ambiguous. The CDR3 has 17 residues. Trimming removed 0 bases at V and 4 bases at J, with 16 bases between. Germline V lookup: CDR1 SEHNR, CDR2 FQNEAQ (reference sequence). The CDR3 loop is CASSLAKAQTPNQPQHF. The CDR3 DNA sequence: TGTGCCAGCAGCTTAGCGAAGGCACAGACGCCTAATCAGCCCCAGCATTTT.

V gene TRBV6-1 combines with J gene TRBJ1-2; D perhaps matches TRBD1 (6 bases). Germline loops: CDR1 MNHNS, CDR2 SASEGT. The CDR3 consists of 16 residues. V was pared by 2 bases and J by 7 bases, with 20 bases between. CDR3 residues: CASSESGVGQHPGYTF. The CDR3, as DNA: TGTGCCAGCAGTGAAAGCGGTGTTGGACAGCACCCTGGCTACACCTTC.